The 14 T cell receptor beta chains in this list originate from one sample, sequenced in a study of T cell responses to AZD1222 COVID-19 vaccine (dated by TCRdb to the early 2020s). Library construction relied on the immunoSEQ multiplex PCR assay. TCRdb limited this immuneACCESS table to in-frame rearrangements with V and J called. A share of clones is missing; checked studies link under half to unresolved V genes, and the rest is unexplained. The sample contains tens of thousands of clones, approximately 86% of them found a single time. The ten biggest clones cover roughly a sixth of the sample. Explained via the paper, the time point label denotes: baseline before first vaccination. Source: peripheral blood, taken on day 0 of AZD1222 vaccination. Every receptor here comes from an adult in good health.

The V call is TRBV3-1 (or the pseudogene TRBV3-2), the J call TRBJ2-1; 7 nucleotides align to TRBD2. The V and J ends lost 6 bases and 3 bases, in that order; junction bases with no gene match: 5. This CDR3 is built from 14 residues. Germline V lookup: CDR1 LGHDT, CDR2 YNNKEL (reference sequence). CDR3 sequence: CASSRTSFYNEQFF. For the CDR3, the DNA is TGTGCCAGCAGTCGGACTAGTTTCTACAATGAGCAGTTCTTC.

V gene TRBV9 combines with J gene TRBJ1-6; D may be TRBD1 (5 bases). V was shortened by 0 bases and J by 9 bases, with 13 bases between the two germline ends. The germline V gene has CDR1 SGDLS and CDR2 YYNGEE. The CDR3 covers 15 residues. The CDR3 DNA sequence: TGTGCCAGCAGCGTAGGCGTGGGGCAGAGTTCACCCCTCCACTTT. Translating gives CASSVGVGQSSPLHF. Full variable domain (missing parts from reference TRBV9 and TRBJ1-6): DSGVTQTPKHLITATGQRVTLRCSPRSGDLSVYWYQQSLDQGLQFLIQYYNGEERAKGNILERFSAQQFPDLHSELNLSSLELGDSALYFCASSVGVGQSSPLHFGNGTRLTVT.

This clone came up once. The chain combines TRBV2 with TRBJ1-1; no reliable D call. Germline values: CDR1 SNHLY, CDR2 FYNNEI. The CDR3 consists of 14 residues. V shed 6 bases and J shed 2 bases, with 13 bases lying between them. CDR3 nucleotide sequence: TGTGCCAGCAGACCCACGACCCAAAACACTGAAGCTTTCTTT. Protein: CASRPTTQNTEAFF.

The V gene is TRBV2, the J gene TRBJ1-1; D is ambiguous. Trimming took 6 bases from V and 6 from J, leaving 11 bases between them. The V gene's germline CDR1 is SNHLY and CDR2 FYNNEI. The CDR3 is 12 amino acids. CDR3 bases: TGTGCCAGCAGCCACACGAGCGCTGAAGCTTTCTTT. Translation gives CASSHTSAEAFF.

The chain carries TRBV2 and TRBJ2-7; D may match TRBD1 or TRBD2 (5 bases each). The V end lost 6 bases, the J end lost 2 bases, and 11 bases lay between the germline ends. This CDR3 has 13 residues. CDR1 and CDR2 (germline): SNHLY, FYNNEI. Written as DNA, the CDR3 is TGTGCCAGCAGGGGGGACGGGACCTACGAGCAGTACTTC. It specifies CASRGDGTYEQYF.

The chain couples TRBV7-9 to TRBJ1-2; perhaps TRBD1 as D (5 bases). Germline V gene sequence: CDR1 SEHNR, CDR2 FQNEAQ (reference sequence). The CDR3 loop spans 13 amino acids. Deletions cut 6 bases from V and 1 base from J, with 9 bases between. CDR3 in amino acids: CASSPRVNYGYTF. In DNA form, the CDR3 reads TGTGCCAGCAGTCCCAGGGTTAACTATGGCTACACCTTC.

This chain joins TRBV5-6 and TRBJ2-2; the match to TRBD2 covers 12 bases. With 4 bases clipped from V and 8 bases from J, the junction kept 9 bases outside the gene matches. Germline values: CDR1 SGHDT, CDR2 YYEEEE. This CDR3 region has 16 residues. CDR3 coding DNA: TGTGCCAGCAGCCGAAACCCCGGACTAGCGGGGGGGGAGCTGTTTTTT. This translates into CASSRNPGLAGGELFF.

The chain combines TRBV7-9 with TRBJ2-7, with 8 bases aligning to TRBD1. V lost 0 bases, J lost 2 bases, and 3 bases stayed unmatched. Germline assignment: CDR1 SEHNR and CDR2 FQNEAQ (reference sequence). The CDR3 contains 15 residues. The CDR3 nucleotides read TGTGCCAGCAGCTTAGCGCCGACAGGGGCCTACGAGCAGTACTTC. Translating gives CASSLAPTGAYEQYF.

This clone is medium-sized by share. The chain uses TRBV6-6 and TRBJ1-2, with D possibly matching TRBD1 (5 bases). This CDR3 has 17 residues. Germline loops: CDR1 MNHNY, CDR2 SVGAGI (reference sequence). V lost 5 bases and J lost 4, with 23 bases in between. This CDR3 reads CASSLSGGGIDSYGYTF. In DNA, the CDR3 is TGTGCCAGCAGTCTCTCTGGGGGGGGGATAGACTCCTATGGCTACACCTTC.

The V call is TRBV7-9, the J call TRBJ2-7; 8 positions match TRBD2. Germline V lookup: CDR1 SEHNR, CDR2 FQNEAQ (reference sequence). The CDR3 consists of 14 residues. Trimming at V came to 2 bases and at J to 4 bases, leaving 4 bases not matched to a gene. CDR3 bases: TGTGCCAGCAGCTTATCTAGCGGGCCATACGAGCAGTACTTC. Amino acids: CASSLSSGPYEQYF.

The gene calls are TRBV6-2 or TRBV6-3 and TRBJ1-4; perhaps TRBD1 as D (6 bases). The germline V gene has CDR1 MNHEY and CDR2 SVGEGT. Trimming pared 6 bases from V and 5 bases from J, leaving 13 bases between. The CDR3 covers 14 residues. The CDR3 spells CASSQPGQNEKLFF. CDR3 bases: TGTGCCAGCAGCCAGCCGGGACAAAATGAAAAACTGTTTTTT.

The gene calls are TRBV28 and TRBJ1-6; D is ambiguous. This CDR3 is built from 12 residues. In germline, CDR1 is MDHEN, CDR2 SYDVKM. Trimming removed 6 bases from V and 7 bases from J, with 7 bases in between. In DNA, the CDR3 is TGTGCCAGCAGGGACCTGAATTCACCCCTCCACTTT. Its translation: CASRDLNSPLHF.

In this sample, this clone turned up once. This chain links TRBV30 with TRBJ1-2; no firm D call. V lost 3 bases and J lost 4, with 12 bases in between. CDR3 length equals 13 residues. Germline-derived CDR1 and CDR2 are GTSNPN and SVGIG (reference sequence). The DNA for the CDR3 is TGTGCCTGGAGAGGACCTAAAGCCTATGGCTACACCTTC. This translates into CAWRGPKAYGYTF. The full variable domain, rest sourced from reference TRBV30 and TRBJ1-2, is SQTIHQWPATLVQPVGSPLSLECTVEGTSNPNLYWYRQAAGRGLQLLFYSVGIGQISSEVPQNLSASRPQDRQFILSSKKLLLSDSGFYLCAWRGPKAYGYTFGSGTRLTVV.

Only one count was recorded for this clone. The J gene is TRBJ1-1, the V gene TRBV4-3; 7 bases match TRBD1. The germline gives CDR1 LGHNA, CDR2 YSLEER. The trim removed 4 bases at V and 4 bases at J, leaving 6 bases unmatched. This CDR3 has 14 residues. CDR3 loop: CASSPQQGRTEAFF. CDR3 bases: TGCGCCAGCAGCCCGCAACAGGGGCGCACTGAAGCTTTCTTT.